These 15 T cell receptor beta chains originate from one sample sequenced in a study of T cell changes during pregnancy in multiple sclerosis. Clones were sequenced by immunoSEQ multiplex PCR, and TCRdb holds only the in-frame ones, with some missing. This table holds 55,000 to 70,000 clones, about 92% found once. Sequenced here: CD8+ T cells from peripheral blood mononuclear cells, sampled in the third trimester of pregnancy. These receptors came from a female donor in good health, enrolled as a control in a pregnancy study.

The J gene is TRBJ2-1, the V gene TRBV7-8; D gene uncertain. V lost 3 bases and J 6 bases, leaving 12 bases between the germline ends. The CDR3 covers 14 residues. CDR1 is SGHVS and CDR2 is FQNEAQ in the germline V gene. The CDR3 DNA follows: TGTGCCAGCAGCTTTTCACCACCGGGCAATGAGCAGTTCTTC. Amino acid sequence: CASSFSPPGNEQFF.

This chain connects TRBV5-1 to TRBJ1-1, with D possibly being TRBD1 (5 bases). Trimming took 5 bases from V and 6 from J, leaving 20 bases between them. This CDR3 region has 15 residues. CDR1 and CDR2 from the germline V gene are SGHRS and YFSETQ. The CDR3 region has the DNA TGCGCCAGCAGTTATGGAAGTCAGGGTTGGGCTGAAGCTTTCTTT. It is translated as CASSYGSQGWAEAFF. Full variable domain (outside the CDR3, taken from reference TRBV5-1 and TRBJ1-1): KAGVTQTPRYLIKTRGQQVTLSCSPISGHRSVSWYQQTPGQGLQFLFEYFSETQRNKGNFPGRFSGRQFSNSRSEMNVSTLELGDSALYLCASSYGSQGWAEAFFGQGTRLTVV.

Turning to this clone: Within the sample, other DNA sequences also encode this same CDR3. The chain uses TRBV19 and TRBJ1-5; D gene uncertain. The CDR3 consists of 14 residues. Trimming left V 3 bases short and J 3 bases short, with 9 bases between. CDR1 LNHDA and CDR2 SQIVND come from the germline V gene (reference sequence). DNA of the CDR3: TGTGCCAGTAGTATCCGGGATACCAATCAGCCCCAGCATTTT. Translation gives CASSIRDTNQPQHF.

The rearrangement joins TRBV4-2 to TRBJ2-7; possible D gene TRBD1, 6 bases. Between the trimmed V and J ends, which lost 0 bases and 6 bases, there was a span of 12 bases. CDR1 and CDR2 from the germline V gene are LGHNA and YNFKEQ. This CDR3 has 14 amino acids. The CDR3 DNA reads TGTGCCAGCAGCCAAGAATCGGACAGATCCGAGCAGTACTTC. It encodes CASSQESDRSEQYF.

The gene calls are TRBV9 and TRBJ1-2; 12 nucleotides agree with TRBD1. The germline V gene encodes CDR1 SGDLS and CDR2 YYNGEE. The trim removed 3 bases at V and 6 bases at J, leaving 9 bases unmatched. CDR3 length: 16 amino acids. This chain's CDR3 is CASSEYSGTGGHGYTF. CDR3 nucleotides: TGTGCCAGCAGCGAGTATTCCGGGACAGGGGGCCATGGCTACACCTTC.

The V and J genes are TRBV5-8 and TRBJ2-7; TRBD2 agrees at 8 bases. The V gene's germline CDR1 is SGHTS and CDR2 YDEGEE. The junction had 7 bases not matched to a gene; V was cut back by 5 bases and J by 3 bases. The CDR3 contains 14 residues. The CDR3 is CASRDGRGDYEQYF. CDR3 nucleotide sequence: TGTGCCAGCAGAGACGGGCGGGGGGACTACGAGCAGTACTTC.

This clone is medium-sized (0.01 to 0.1%) by share. The chain employs TRBV4-2 and TRBJ2-5, with a tentative D call TRBD2 (7 bases). Germline-derived CDR1 and CDR2 are LGHNA and YNFKEQ. The CDR3 length is 15 residues. V lost 0 bases and J 5 bases, leaving 13 bases between the germline ends. The DNA for the CDR3 is TGTGCCAGCAGCCAAGAAGGGGGGGGCCCCGAGACCCAGTACTTC. Its protein product is CASSQEGGGPETQYF.

The genes are TRBV7-9 and TRBJ2-3; D unresolved. The V end lost 1 base, the J end lost 0 bases, and 8 bases lay between the germline ends. The CDR3 has 15 residues. Germline V gene sequence: CDR1 SEHNR, CDR2 FQNEAQ (reference sequence). The CDR3, as DNA: TGTGCCAGCAGCTTAGGCTACTCTAGCACAGATACGCAGTATTTT. It encodes CASSLGYSSTDTQYF.

J is TRBJ2-1 and V is TRBV4-1; 10 bases are a match to TRBD2. Germline loops: CDR1 MGHRA, CDR2 YSYEKL. This CDR3 has 20 residues. The J segment lost 3 bases and the V segment lost 1 base, leaving 15 bases of the junction unmatched. CDR3 DNA sequence: TGCGCCAGCAGCCAAGTCGGTATAAGGATAGCGGGGGGTAACTACAATGAGCAGTTCTTC. This gives the protein CASSQVGIRIAGGNYNEQFF.

This clone was observed a handful of times. The V and J genes are TRBV7-2 and TRBJ1-4, with 10 bases lining up with TRBD1. This CDR3 region has 16 residues. V lost 5 bases, J lost 5 bases, and 8 bases stayed unmatched. Germline V gene lookup returns CDR1 SGHTA and CDR2 FQGNSA. CDR3 coding DNA: TGTGCCAGCAGCGGGACTCCGGGACAGGGGAATGAAAAACTGTTTTTT. This translates into CASSGTPGQGNEKLFF.

The gene calls are TRBV7-9 and TRBJ1-6; D might be TRBD1 (6 bases). The CDR3 extends over 14 amino acids. CDR1 is SEHNR and CDR2 is FQNEAQ in the germline V gene (reference sequence). V lost 6 bases and J lost 8, with 14 bases in between. CDR3: CASRKQGRDSPLHF. CDR3 in DNA: TGTGCCAGCAGGAAACAGGGAAGGGATTCACCCCTCCACTTT. The full variable domain, rest sourced from reference TRBV7-9 and TRBJ1-6, is DTGVSQNPRHKITKRGQNVTFRCDPISEHNRLYWYRQTLGQGPEFLTYFQNEAQLEKSRLLSDRFSAERPKGSFSTLEIQRTEQGDSAMYLCASRKQGRDSPLHFGNGTRLTVT.

The chain employs TRBV15 and TRBJ1-1; 11 positions agree with TRBD1. J lost 5 bases, V lost 3 bases, and 2 bases had no gene match. Germline V gene data show CDR1 as LNHNV and CDR2 as YYDKDF (reference sequence). The CDR3 contains 14 residues. Here the CDR3 reads CATSRGTGGTEAFF. For the CDR3, the DNA is TGTGCCACCAGCAGGGGGACAGGGGGGACTGAAGCTTTCTTT.

This clone was seen just once. In nucleotides, the CDR3 is TGTGCCAGCAGCCGGGAGGGGTTGGCGGGGGGGCGCGCAGATACGCAGTATTTT. This gives the protein CASSREGLAGGRADTQYF. J is TRBJ2-3 and V is TRBV11-3; the match to TRBD2 covers 9 bases. Germline-derived CDR1 and CDR2 are SGHNT and YENEEA. V was clipped by 5 bases and J by 4 bases; unmatched bases: 16. The CDR3 extends over 18 amino acids.

The rearrangement uses TRBV11-2 and TRBJ2-7, with 7 bases lining up with TRBD2. CDR3 size: 15 residues. Germline CDR1 is SGHAT and CDR2 is FQNNGV. The ends lost 1 base at V and 2 bases at J; junction bases unmatched: 5. The CDR3 nucleotides read TGTGCCAGCAGCTTAGCGGGGGAGGGCACCTACGAGCAGTACTTC. It is translated as CASSLAGEGTYEQYF.

The V and J genes are TRBV19 and TRBJ1-5; 8 bases align to TRBD1. This CDR3 spans 16 amino acids. Germline V CDR1 and CDR2: LNHDA, SQIVND (reference sequence). J lost 4 bases, V lost 4 bases, and 9 bases had no gene match. Here the CDR3 reads CASSTQTGALNQPQHF. CDR3 in DNA: TGTGCCAGTAGTACCCAGACAGGGGCTTTAAATCAGCCCCAGCATTTT.